Listed below are T cell receptor beta chains from one sample, sequenced in a study of OX40 agonist ivuxolimab in advanced cancers. This table comes from immunoSEQ multiplex PCR, and its TCRdb copy is limited to in-frame clones, with some not included. The sample holds approximately 49,000 clones, 85% seen once. The source material was CD4+ or CD8+ T cells sorted from blood, sampled in a trial of the OX40 agonist ivuxolimab. The receptors come from an adult with an advanced solid tumor such as melanoma, head and neck, liver or kidney cancer. Each CDR3 is given with its conserved first and last residue. The D gene is left open where the match is weak. Some rows mark clone size as missing; the rest say once, few, many or name a class of expanded clone.

>TRBV6-5|.|.|13|TRBJ2-2
TGTGCCAGCAGTTATCAAAGGTCCGGGGAGCTGTTTTTT
CASSYQRSGELFF
>TRBV6-5|.|.|14|TRBJ1-3
TGTGCCAGCAGCCGGACGGATCAATCGGACACCATATATTTT
CASSRTDQSDTIYF
>TRBV19|.|.|14|TRBJ2-2
TGTGCCAGTAGGGGACTGCCGAACACCGGGGAGCTGTTTTTT
CASRGLPNTGELFF
>TRBV6-5|.|TRBD2|16|TRBJ2-3
TGTGCCAGCAGTTACCTAGCGGGGCGCTTCACAGATACGCAGTATTTT
CASSYLAGRFTDTQYF
>TRBV5-6|.|.|15|TRBJ1-2
TGTGCCAGCAGCTTGGGAGGCTCGCCCTCCCTGGGCTACACCTTC
CASSLGGSPSLGYTF
>TRBV4-1|.|.|13|TRBJ1-1
TGCGCCAGCAGCCAAGACGGAGACACTGAAGCTTTCTTT
CASSQDGDTEAFF
>TRBV7-9|.|.|13|TRBJ1-2
TGTGCCAGCAGCCTCGGGACTTACTATGGCTACACCTTC
CASSLGTYYGYTF
>TRBV6-5|.|.|14|TRBJ1-5
TGTGCCAGCAGTTACCCCCGGGAGGATCAGCCCCAGCATTTT
CASSYPREDQPQHF
>TRBV5-1|.|.|16|TRBJ1-1
TGCGCCAGCAGCTTGACACGGATGGGCTTGAACACTGAAGCTTTCTTT
CASSLTRMGLNTEAFF
>TRBV9|.|.|15|TRBJ1-6
TGTGCCAGCAGCTCCGGGACAACCTATAATTCACCCCTCCACTTT
CASSSGTTYNSPLHF
>TRBV7-9|.|TRBD1|15|TRBJ1-4
TGTGCCAGCAGCTTAGTGGGACAGGGTGATGAAAAACTGTTTTTT
CASSLVGQGDEKLFF
>TRBV9|.|TRBD2|16|TRBJ2-3
TGTGCCAGCAGCGTAGTGGGTAGCGGGGGGAGGGATACGCAGTATTTT
CASSVVGSGGRDTQYF
>TRBV4-1|few|.|13|TRBJ1-1
TGCGCCAGCAGCAAACAGGGGAACACTGAAGCTTTCTTT
CASSKQGNTEAFF
>TRBV4-2|.|.|14|TRBJ2-1
TGTGCCAGCAGCCATATAACCTTGTCTAATGAGCAGTTCTTC
CASSHITLSNEQFF
>TRBV5-6|once|TRBD1|15|TRBJ2-1
TGTGCCAGCAGCCGCGCCGGGACAGGGGCCGTTGAGCAGTTCTTC
CASSRAGTGAVEQFF
>TRBV5-5|many|.|16|TRBJ1-1
TGTGCCAGCAGCTTGTTCCCGGACGGTTTGAACACTGAAGCTTTCTTT
CASSLFPDGLNTEAFF
>TRBV4-1|.|.|13|TRBJ1-1
TGCGCCAGCAGCCGAAACATGAACACTGAAGCTTTCTTT
CASSRNMNTEAFF
>TRBV25-1|.|.|14|TRBJ2-7
TGTGCCAGCGGGGGTAGGGGGGTTGGATACGAGCAGTACTTC
CASGGRGVGYEQYF
>TRBV7-8|few|TRBD1|13|TRBJ2-7
TGTGCCAGCAGCCCCCGGGACAGGGACGAGCAGTACTTC
CASSPRDRDEQYF
>TRBV6-5|once|.|12|TRBJ1-2
TGTGCCGGTGGGGACACTAACTATGGCTACACCTTC
CAGGDTNYGYTF
>TRBV6-5|.|.|12|TRBJ2-2
TGTGCCAGCCGGAAGAACACCGGGGAGCTGTTTTTT
CASRKNTGELFF
>TRBV29-1|.|.|13|TRBJ2-3
TGCAGCGGGCTTGGGGTCTCGACAGATACGCAGTATTTT
CSGLGVSTDTQYF
>TRBV4-3|.|.|12|TRBJ1-1
TGCGCCAGCAGCCACAGCAATACTGAAGCTTTCTTT
CASSHSNTEAFF
>TRBV30|.|TRBD1|14|TRBJ2-2
TGTGCCTGGAGGGGGACAGGGATTTTCGGGGAGCTGTTTTTT
CAWRGTGIFGELFF
>TRBV9|.|TRBD1|14|TRBJ1-1
TGTGCCAGCAGCGATGGGACAGGTTGGACTGAAGCTTTCTTT
CASSDGTGWTEAFF
>TRBV15|.|.|18|TRBJ2-1
TGTGCCACCAGCAGAGGTTCCGCCGGAGGGAGCGCCTACAATGAGCAGTTCTTC
CATSRGSAGGSAYNEQFF
>TRBV4-1|.|.|12|TRBJ1-2
TGCGCCAGCAGCCAAGATTACGGTGGCTACACCTTC
CASSQDYGGYTF
>TRBV30|.|TRBD1|15|TRBJ2-2
TGTGCCTGGGAGGGAAGCAGGGGGCGAACCGGGGAGCTGTTTTTT
CAWEGSRGRTGELFF
>TRBV27|once|TRBD1|17|TRBJ2-3
TGTGCCAGCAGTTTAACGGGACCGACAGGGGTCGAAGATACGCAGTATTTT
CASSLTGPTGVEDTQYF
>TRBV19|.|TRBD2|16|TRBJ2-5
TGTGCCAGTAGTACCCTCCGAGCGGGGGGACAAGAGACCCAGTACTTC
CASSTLRAGGQETQYF
>TRBV5-4|.|.|12|TRBJ1-2
TGTGCCAGCAACCAGGAGGGTGATGGCTACACCTTC
CASNQEGDGYTF
>TRBV6-1|.|.|12|TRBJ1-3
TGTGCCAGCAGTGGTGGAGGAAACACCATATATTTT
CASSGGGNTIYF
>TRBV7-8|.|TRBD1|15|TRBJ1-2
TGTGCCAGCAGCTCCAGGGACAGGGGGAGCGATGGCTACACCTTC
CASSSRDRGSDGYTF
>TRBV12-5|.|TRBD1|15|TRBJ2-2
TGTGCTAGTGGGCCGGGACAGGGTTCCACCGGGGAGCTGTTTTTT
CASGPGQGSTGELFF
>TRBV9|.|.|16|TRBJ2-3
TGTGCCAGCAGTGCCGAGCCGGCTAGCGGCACAGATACGCAGTATTTT
CASSAEPASGTDTQYF
>TRBV5-4|.|.|15|TRBJ2-3
TGTGCCAGCAGCTTTTACACAGGGTTCCCAGATACGCAGTATTTT
CASSFYTGFPDTQYF
>TRBV23-1|.|TRBD1|15|TRBJ1-6
TGCGCCAGCAGTCAACCGGGACAGGGCAATTCACCCCTCCACTTT
CASSQPGQGNSPLHF
>TRBV9|.|.|12|TRBJ1-6
TGTGCCAGCAGCGTAGGAGGTTCACCCCTCCACTTT
CASSVGGSPLHF
>TRBV5-4|once|.|15|TRBJ1-2
TGTGCCAGCAGCTTGGAAACAGCCGCAAACTATGGCTACACCTTC
CASSLETAANYGYTF
>TRBV7-3|.|TRBD2|16|TRBJ2-1
TGTGCCAGCAGCGTGAGCGGGGGGGTTATCTACAATGAGCAGTTCTTC
CASSVSGGVIYNEQFF
>TRBV15|few|.|14|TRBJ1-2
TGTGCCACCAGCGAGGATCAGGGAAACTATGGCTACACCTTC
CATSEDQGNYGYTF
>TRBV27|once|.|13|TRBJ1-5
TGTGCCAGCAGTTTTCAGGTCAATCAGCCCCAGCATTTT
CASSFQVNQPQHF
>TRBV5-4|.|TRBD1|13|TRBJ2-1
TGTGCCAGCAGCGCCTACAGGGGTAATGAGCAGTTCTTC
CASSAYRGNEQFF
>TRBV5-4|once|.|13|TRBJ2-2
TGTGCCAGCAGCGGAGGGGGGTCCGGGGAGCTGTTTTTT
CASSGGGSGELFF
>TRBV29-1|.|TRBD2|15|TRBJ2-3
TGCAGCGTCGGGACTAGCGGGGGGGCCCCAGATACGCAGTATTTT
CSVGTSGGAPDTQYF
>TRBV7-9|.|TRBD1|14|TRBJ2-1
TGTGCCAGCATTGGGGACAGGGGACACAATGAGCAGTTCTTC
CASIGDRGHNEQFF
>TRBV27|once|TRBD1|15|TRBJ1-6
TGTGCCAGCAGTTTGAGGGGGCACTATAATTCACCCCTCCACTTT
CASSLRGHYNSPLHF
>TRBV7-9|once|.|14|TRBJ1-1
TGTGCCAGCAGCTTAGTACAGGGACACACTGAAGCTTTCTTT
CASSLVQGHTEAFF
>TRBV6-5|.|.|13|TRBJ1-1
TGTGCCAGCAGTCCCGCGAGGGACCTTGAAGCTTTCTTT
CASSPARDLEAFF
>TRBV9|.|.|15|TRBJ1-5
TGTGCCAGCAGTCCCTATGGACAGAACAATCAGCCCCAGCATTTT
CASSPYGQNNQPQHF